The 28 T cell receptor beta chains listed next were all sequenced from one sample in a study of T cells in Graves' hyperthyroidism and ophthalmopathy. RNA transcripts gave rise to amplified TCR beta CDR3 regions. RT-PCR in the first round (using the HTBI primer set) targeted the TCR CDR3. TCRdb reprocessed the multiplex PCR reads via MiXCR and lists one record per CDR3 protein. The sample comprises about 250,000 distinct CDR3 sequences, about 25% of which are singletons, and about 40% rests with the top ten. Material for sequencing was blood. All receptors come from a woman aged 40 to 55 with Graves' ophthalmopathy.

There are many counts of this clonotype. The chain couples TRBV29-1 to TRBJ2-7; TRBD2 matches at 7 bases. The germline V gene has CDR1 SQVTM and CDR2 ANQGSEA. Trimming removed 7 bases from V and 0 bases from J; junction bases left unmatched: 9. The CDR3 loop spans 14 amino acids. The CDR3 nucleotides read TGCAGCGCATGCGGGCTAGCGGACTCCTACGAGCAGTACTTC. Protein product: CSACGLADSYEQYF.

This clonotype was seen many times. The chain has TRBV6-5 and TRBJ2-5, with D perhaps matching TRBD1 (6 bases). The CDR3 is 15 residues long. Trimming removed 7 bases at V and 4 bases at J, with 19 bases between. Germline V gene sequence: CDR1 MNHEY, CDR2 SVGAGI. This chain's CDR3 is CASTTRSGVGETQYF. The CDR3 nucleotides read TGTGCCAGCACTACTAGATCAGGGGTCGGAGAGACCCAGTACTTC.

The CDR3 loop is CASSSRTGGNTEAFF. As DNA, the CDR3 is TGTGCCAGCAGTTCTCGGACAGGCGGTAACACTGAAGCTTTCTTT. V gene TRBV6-5 combines with J gene TRBJ1-1; the match to TRBD1 covers 7 bases. Germline loops: CDR1 MNHEY, CDR2 SVGAGI. This CDR3 has 15 residues. V lost 4 bases, J lost 2 bases, and 7 bases stayed unmatched.

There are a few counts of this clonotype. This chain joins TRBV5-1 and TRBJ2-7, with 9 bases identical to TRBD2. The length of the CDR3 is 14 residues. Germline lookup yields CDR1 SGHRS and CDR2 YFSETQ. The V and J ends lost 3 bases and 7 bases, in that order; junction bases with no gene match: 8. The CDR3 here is CASSYTSGPGEQYF. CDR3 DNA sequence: TGCGCCAGCAGCTACACTAGCGGGCCAGGGGAGCAGTACTTC.

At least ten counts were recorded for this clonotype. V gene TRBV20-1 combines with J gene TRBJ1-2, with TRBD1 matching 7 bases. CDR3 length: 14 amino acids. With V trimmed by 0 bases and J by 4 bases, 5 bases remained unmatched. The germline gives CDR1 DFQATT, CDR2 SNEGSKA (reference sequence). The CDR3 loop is CSAREVAGGYGYTF. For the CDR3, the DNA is TGCAGTGCTAGAGAGGTGGCAGGGGGCTATGGCTACACCTTC.

The CDR3 nucleotides read TGCAGTGCTTTGACGACAACTGAAGCTTTCTTT. Translation: CSALTTTEAFF. The chain carries TRBV20-1 and TRBJ1-1; no clear D gene. Germline-derived CDR1 and CDR2 are DFQATT and SNEGSKA (reference sequence). Trimming took 5 bases from V and 5 from J, leaving 9 bases between them. The CDR3 extends over 11 amino acids.

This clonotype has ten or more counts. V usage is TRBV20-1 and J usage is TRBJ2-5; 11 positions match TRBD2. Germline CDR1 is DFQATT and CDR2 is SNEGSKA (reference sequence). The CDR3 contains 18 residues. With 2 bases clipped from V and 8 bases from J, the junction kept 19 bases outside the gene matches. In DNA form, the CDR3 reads TGCAGTGCTAGACGCGGACAGGGTAGTACTAGCGGGAGTTCCACCCAGTACTTC. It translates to CSARRGQGSTSGSSTQYF.

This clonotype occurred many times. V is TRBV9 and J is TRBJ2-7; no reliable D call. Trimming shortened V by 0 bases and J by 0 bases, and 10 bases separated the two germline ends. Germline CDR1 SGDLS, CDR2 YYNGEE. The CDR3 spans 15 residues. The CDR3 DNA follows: TGTGCCAGCAGCGTAGGAGACACGAGCTCCTACGAGCAGTACTTC. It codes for CASSVGDTSSYEQYF.

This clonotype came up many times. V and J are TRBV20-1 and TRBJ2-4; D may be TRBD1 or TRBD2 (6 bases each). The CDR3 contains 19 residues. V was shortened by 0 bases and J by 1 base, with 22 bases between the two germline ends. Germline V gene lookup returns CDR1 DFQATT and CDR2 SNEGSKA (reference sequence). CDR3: CSARDGSGGAIMAKNIQYF. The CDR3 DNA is TGCAGTGCTAGAGATGGTTCCGGGGGCGCGATCATGGCCAAAAACATTCAGTACTTC.

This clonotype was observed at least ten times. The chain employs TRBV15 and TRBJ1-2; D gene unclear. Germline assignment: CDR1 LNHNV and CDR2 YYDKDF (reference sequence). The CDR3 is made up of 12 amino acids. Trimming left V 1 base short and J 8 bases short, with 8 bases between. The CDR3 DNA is TGTGCCACCAGCAGAGCGAATGGAGGCTACACCTTC. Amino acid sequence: CATSRANGGYTF.

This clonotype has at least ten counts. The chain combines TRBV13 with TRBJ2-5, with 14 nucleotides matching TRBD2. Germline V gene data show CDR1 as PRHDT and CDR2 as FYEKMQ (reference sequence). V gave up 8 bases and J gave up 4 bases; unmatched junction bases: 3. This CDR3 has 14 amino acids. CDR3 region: CASGTSGSTETQYF. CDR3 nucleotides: TGTGCCAGCGGGACTAGCGGGAGCACAGAGACCCAGTACTTC.

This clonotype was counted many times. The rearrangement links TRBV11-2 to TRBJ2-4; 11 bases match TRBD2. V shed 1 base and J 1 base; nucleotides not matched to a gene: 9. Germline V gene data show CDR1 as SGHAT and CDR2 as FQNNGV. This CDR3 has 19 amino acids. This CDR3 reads CASSLVGLAGGGAKNIQYF. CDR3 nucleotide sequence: TGTGCCAGCAGCTTAGTCGGGCTAGCGGGAGGAGGTGCCAAAAACATTCAGTACTTC.

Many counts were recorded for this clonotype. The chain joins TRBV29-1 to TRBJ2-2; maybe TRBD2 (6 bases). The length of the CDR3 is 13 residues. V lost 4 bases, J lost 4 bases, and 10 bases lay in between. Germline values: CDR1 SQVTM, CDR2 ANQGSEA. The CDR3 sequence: CSVAGVRTGELFF. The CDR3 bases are TGCAGCGTTGCGGGAGTGCGCACCGGGGAGCTGTTTTTT.

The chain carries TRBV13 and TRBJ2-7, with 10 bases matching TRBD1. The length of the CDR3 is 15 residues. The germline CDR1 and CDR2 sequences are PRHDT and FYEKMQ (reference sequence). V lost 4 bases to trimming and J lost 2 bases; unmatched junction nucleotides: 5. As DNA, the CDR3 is TGTGCCAGCAGCTCGGGACAGGGGTCGACCTACGAGCAGTACTTC. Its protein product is CASSSGQGSTYEQYF.

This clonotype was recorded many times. CDR3: CASRTYRVRAYEQYF. The CDR3 DNA is TGTGCCAGCAGGACCTACAGGGTACGCGCCTACGAGCAGTACTTC. The chain couples TRBV28 to TRBJ2-7, with D tentatively TRBD1 (6 bases). V lost 6 bases, J lost 2 bases, and 17 bases lay in between. CDR3 size: 15 residues. Germline assignment: CDR1 MDHEN and CDR2 SYDVKM. The full variable domain, in which reference TRBV28 and TRBJ2-7 provide the parts outside the CDR3, is DVKVTQSSRYLVKRTGEKVFLECVQDMDHENMFWYRQDPGLGLRLIYFSYDVKMKEKGDIPEGYSVSREKKERFSLILESASTNQTSMYLCASRTYRVRAYEQYFGPGTRLTVT.

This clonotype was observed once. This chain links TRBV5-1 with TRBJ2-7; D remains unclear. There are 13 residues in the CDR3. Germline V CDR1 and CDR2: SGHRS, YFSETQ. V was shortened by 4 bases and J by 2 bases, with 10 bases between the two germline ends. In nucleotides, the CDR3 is TGCGCCAGCAGCGTGGACCCGGCCTACGAGCAGTACTTC. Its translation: CASSVDPAYEQYF.

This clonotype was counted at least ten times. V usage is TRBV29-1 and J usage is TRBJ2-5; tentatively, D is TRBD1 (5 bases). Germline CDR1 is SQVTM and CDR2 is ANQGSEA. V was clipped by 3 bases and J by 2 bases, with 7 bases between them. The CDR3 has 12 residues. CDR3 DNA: TGCAGCGTTGATCGACAGCAAGAGACCCAGTACTTC. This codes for CSVDRQQETQYF.

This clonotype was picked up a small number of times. CDR3: CASSQRQLTTFSSYEQYF. In DNA form, the CDR3 reads TGTGCCAGCAGCCAGAGACAGTTAACGACCTTCAGCTCCTACGAGCAGTACTTC. V is TRBV3-1 and J is TRBJ2-7; possible D gene TRBD1, 5 bases. Germline values: CDR1 LGHDT, CDR2 YNNKEL (reference sequence). This CDR3 has 18 residues. The germline V and J ends were trimmed by 3 bases and 0 bases, with 21 bases remaining between them.

CDR3 sequence: CASSVQGLKETQYF. The DNA of the CDR3 is TGTGCCAGCAGTGTCCAGGGGCTAAAAGAGACCCAGTACTTC. The rearrangement links TRBV6-1 to TRBJ2-5, with a possible D match to TRBD1 (6 bases). The V and J ends lost 4 bases and 3 bases respectively, with 12 bases between them. The germline V gene has CDR1 MNHNS and CDR2 SASEGT. CDR3 length equals 14 residues.

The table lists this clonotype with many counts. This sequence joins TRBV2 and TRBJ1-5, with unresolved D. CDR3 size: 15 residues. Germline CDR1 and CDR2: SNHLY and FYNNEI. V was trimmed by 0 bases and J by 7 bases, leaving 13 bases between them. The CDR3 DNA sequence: TGTGCCAGCAGTGAAGCAGGTTCAGGTAAACAGCCCCAGCATTTT. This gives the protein CASSEAGSGKQPQHF.

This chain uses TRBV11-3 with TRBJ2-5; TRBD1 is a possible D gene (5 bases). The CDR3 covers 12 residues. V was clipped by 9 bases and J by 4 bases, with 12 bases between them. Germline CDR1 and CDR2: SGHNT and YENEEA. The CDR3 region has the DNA TGTGCCAGTCCTCAGGGCGGAGAGACCCAGTACTTC. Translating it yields CASPQGGETQYF.

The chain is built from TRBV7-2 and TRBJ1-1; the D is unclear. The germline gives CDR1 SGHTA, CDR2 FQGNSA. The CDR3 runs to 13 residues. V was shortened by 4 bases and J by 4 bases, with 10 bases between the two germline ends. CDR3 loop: CASSSGLRTEAFF. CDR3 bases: TGTGCCAGCAGCTCCGGACTTCGCACTGAAGCTTTCTTT. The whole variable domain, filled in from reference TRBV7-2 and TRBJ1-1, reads GAGVSQSPSNKVTEKGKDVELRCDPISGHTALYWYRQSLGQGLEFLIYFQGNSAPDKSGLPSDRFSAERTGGSVSTLTIQRTQQEDSAVYLCASSSGLRTEAFFGQGTRLTVV.

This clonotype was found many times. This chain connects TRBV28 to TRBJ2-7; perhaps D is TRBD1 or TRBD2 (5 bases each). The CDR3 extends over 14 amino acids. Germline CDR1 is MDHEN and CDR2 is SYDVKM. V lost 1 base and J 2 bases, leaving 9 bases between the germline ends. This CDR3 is CASSLSEGTYEQYF. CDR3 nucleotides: TGTGCCAGCAGTTTATCCGAGGGGACCTACGAGCAGTACTTC.

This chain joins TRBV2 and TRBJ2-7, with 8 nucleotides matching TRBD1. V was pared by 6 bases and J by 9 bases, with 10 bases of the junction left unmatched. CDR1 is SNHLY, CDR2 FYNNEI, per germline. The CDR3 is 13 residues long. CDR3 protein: CASRLGQDFGQYF. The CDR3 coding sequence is TGTGCCAGCAGACTGGGACAGGACTTCGGGCAGTACTTC.

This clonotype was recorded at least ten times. The CDR3 loop is CASSRAGHSYEQYF. The CDR3 bases are TGTGCCAGCAGCAGAGCGGGACACTCCTACGAGCAGTACTTC. The chain couples TRBV11-2 to TRBJ2-7; possibly TRBD2 for D (7 bases). This CDR3 region has 14 residues. The V end was cut by 5 bases, the J end by 0 bases, with 11 bases between. Germline CDR1 and CDR2: SGHAT and FQNNGV.

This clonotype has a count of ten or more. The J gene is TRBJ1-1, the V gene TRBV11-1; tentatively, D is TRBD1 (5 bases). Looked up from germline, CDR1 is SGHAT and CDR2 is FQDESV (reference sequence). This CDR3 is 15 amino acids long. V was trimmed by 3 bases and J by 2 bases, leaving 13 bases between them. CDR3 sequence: CASSFGQGGNTEAFF. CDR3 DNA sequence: TGTGCCAGCAGCTTCGGTCAGGGAGGAAACACTGAAGCTTTCTTT. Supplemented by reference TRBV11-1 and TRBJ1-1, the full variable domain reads EAEVAQSPRYKITEKSQAVAFWCDPISGHATLYWYRQILGQGPELLVQFQDESVVDDSQLPKDRFSAERLKGVDSTLKIQPAELGDSAMYLCASSFGQGGNTEAFFGQGTRLTVV.

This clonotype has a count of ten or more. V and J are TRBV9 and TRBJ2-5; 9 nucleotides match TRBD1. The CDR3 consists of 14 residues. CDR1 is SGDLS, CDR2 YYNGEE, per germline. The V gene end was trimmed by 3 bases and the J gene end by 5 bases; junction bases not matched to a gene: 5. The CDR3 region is CASSAGTGFETQYF. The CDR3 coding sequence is TGTGCCAGCAGCGCTGGGACAGGGTTTGAGACCCAGTACTTC.

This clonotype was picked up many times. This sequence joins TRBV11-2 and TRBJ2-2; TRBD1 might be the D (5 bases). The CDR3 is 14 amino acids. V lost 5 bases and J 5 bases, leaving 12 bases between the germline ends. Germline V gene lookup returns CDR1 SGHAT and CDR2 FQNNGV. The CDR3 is CASSVFQGTGELFF. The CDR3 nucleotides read TGTGCCAGCAGCGTTTTCCAGGGTACCGGGGAGCTGTTTTTT.